This TCR beta chain originates from a study of blood T cell repertoires in COVID-19. Background on the study: Whether acute or convalescent, the COVID-19 samples came from the United States, Italy and Spain. T cells, B-cell-depleted T cells, or PBMCs provided the cDNA or gDNA that served as material.

As processed by the authors: Amplifying reference gene primers gave estimates of nucleated cell counts. The method was immunoSEQ multiplex PCR; TCRdb's version includes in-frame clones alone and lacks a portion of them. From that table come the V and J calls and clone size; the DNA was used to work out D and trimming. Here the sample spans roughly 200,000 clones, more than 65% being singletons. This clone has just one count. Germline CDR1 SGHKS, CDR2 YYEKEE (reference sequence). The V end was cut by 0 bases, the J end by 1 base, with 11 bases between. The CDR3 contains 15 residues. Sequenced input: peripheral blood. V usage is TRBV5-5 and J usage is TRBJ2-7; the D gene is possibly TRBD2 (5 bases). The receptor comes from a human donor in a cohort sampled during active COVID-19. CDR3: CASSLEGSLSYEQYF. The CDR3 DNA is TGTGCCAGCAGCTTGGAAGGGAGCCTTTCCTACGAGCAGTACTTC.